This is a list of T cell receptor beta chains from one sample in a study of monozygotic twins with inflammatory bowel disease. TCRdb reanalyzed the 5' RACE reads and collapses them to one entry per CDR3 protein, without DNA. The ten most abundant clones cover under 2.5% of a sample with 95,000 to 110,000 distinct CDR3 sequences. The material sequenced was blood. These receptors all come from a human donor with ulcerative colitis or Crohn's disease, or a healthy co-twin of an affected twin (not recorded which). Both conserved end residues are part of each CDR3.

j_call: TRBJ1-6
v_call: TRBV12-3/TRBV12-4
cdr3_aa: CASSLFPSPLHF

j_call: TRBJ2-7
v_call: TRBV7-2
cdr3_aa: CASSLVVEQYF

j_call: TRBJ2-7
v_call: TRBV5-5
cdr3_aa: CASSLETGSYEQYF

j_call: TRBJ1-3
v_call: TRBV20-1
cdr3_aa: CSARVTGGRGNTIYF

j_call: TRBJ1-3
v_call: TRBV7-2
cdr3_aa: CASSWRTASNTIYF

j_call: TRBJ2-3
v_call: TRBV11-2
cdr3_aa: CASSFHQGDTQYF

j_call: TRBJ2-1
v_call: TRBV4-3
cdr3_aa: CASSQFLQSSYNEQFF

j_call: TRBJ2-1
v_call: TRBV10-2
cdr3_aa: CTTLRGANEQFF

j_call: TRBJ2-4
v_call: TRBV12-3/TRBV12-4
cdr3_aa: CASSPTRAGAKNMQYF

j_call: TRBJ1-1
v_call: TRBV7-2
cdr3_aa: CASSLVGQGTTEAFF

j_call: TRBJ2-1
v_call: TRBV7-9
cdr3_aa: CLTQASGGNEQFF

j_call: TRBJ2-1
v_call: TRBV15
cdr3_aa: CATSRDWDRATNEQFF

j_call: TRBJ2-7
v_call: TRBV6-1
cdr3_aa: CASSRVEGQRPYEQYF

j_call: TRBJ1-6
v_call: TRBV7-8
cdr3_aa: CASSPGPTGLSPLHF

j_call: TRBJ2-7
v_call: TRBV5-5
cdr3_aa: CASSRGDSYEQYF

j_call: TRBJ2-5
v_call: TRBV28
cdr3_aa: CASSLSGGAMRETQYF

j_call: TRBJ2-7
v_call: TRBV29-1
cdr3_aa: CSVETPEPPLDEQYF

j_call: TRBJ2-7
v_call: TRBV5-1
cdr3_aa: CASSWGTGSSYEQYF

j_call: TRBJ2-5
v_call: TRBV6-5
cdr3_aa: CASSYSSASGSRETQYF

j_call: TRBJ2-1
v_call: TRBV7-9
cdr3_aa: CASSLPGTNEQFF

j_call: TRBJ2-5
v_call: TRBV4-2
cdr3_aa: CASSQGDRGNLETQYF

j_call: TRBJ2-1
v_call: TRBV27
cdr3_aa: CASSALLRGHSFF

j_call: TRBJ1-1
v_call: TRBV5-1
cdr3_aa: CASSFTTGGGTEAFF

j_call: TRBJ2-1
v_call: TRBV20-1
cdr3_aa: CSAKQHGAGAGYEQFF

j_call: TRBJ2-7
v_call: TRBV27
cdr3_aa: CASSYGTGVAEQYF

j_call: TRBJ1-2
v_call: TRBV5-1
cdr3_aa: CASSLARLGYYGYTF

j_call: TRBJ1-4
v_call: TRBV6-5
cdr3_aa: CASSNPGLGNEKLFF

j_call: TRBJ1-6
v_call: TRBV7-8
cdr3_aa: CASSLGTAENSPLHF

j_call: TRBJ2-1
v_call: TRBV7-2
cdr3_aa: CASSPYLAGGRGEQFF

j_call: TRBJ2-1
v_call: TRBV18
cdr3_aa: CASSTPGLAGGLNEQFF

j_call: TRBJ2-6
v_call: TRBV24-1
cdr3_aa: CATRDSGANVLTF

j_call: TRBJ2-2
v_call: TRBV5-6
cdr3_aa: CASSLTRRPGELFF

j_call: TRBJ2-3
v_call: TRBV20-1
cdr3_aa: CSLAGESDTQYF

j_call: TRBJ2-1
v_call: TRBV12-3/TRBV12-4
cdr3_aa: CASSPLGAGGTGEQFF

j_call: TRBJ2-1
v_call: TRBV6-2/TRBV6-3
cdr3_aa: CASSYGGFGASGRHSYNEQFF

j_call: TRBJ2-4
v_call: TRBV2
cdr3_aa: CASRGQGLAKNIQYF

j_call: TRBJ2-3
v_call: TRBV6-6
cdr3_aa: CASRGSTDTQYF

j_call: TRBJ2-7
v_call: TRBV20-1
cdr3_aa: CSARDLWASGQYF

j_call: TRBJ2-7
v_call: TRBV5-1
cdr3_aa: CASSGRQGSYEQYF

j_call: TRBJ2-2
v_call: TRBV9
cdr3_aa: CASSAPPGLAGANTGELFF

j_call: TRBJ2-1
v_call: TRBV24-1
cdr3_aa: CATSDQTSGSFVNEQFF

j_call: TRBJ2-3
v_call: TRBV7-9
cdr3_aa: CASSIRLAGSTDTQYF

j_call: TRBJ2-7
v_call: TRBV9
cdr3_aa: CASSRGVTSYEQYF

j_call: TRBJ2-1
v_call: TRBV20-1
cdr3_aa: CSAPIGTSGNEQFF

j_call: TRBJ1-5
v_call: TRBV6-5
cdr3_aa: CASSYSDRGDQPQHF

j_call: TRBJ2-2
v_call: TRBV5-1
cdr3_aa: CASSLSVTETGELFF

j_call: TRBJ1-1
v_call: TRBV7-2
cdr3_aa: CASSQGVAASTEAFF

j_call: TRBJ2-7
v_call: TRBV20-1
cdr3_aa: CSARVFGREDLYEQYF

j_call: TRBJ2-1
v_call: TRBV11-2
cdr3_aa: CASSLEGLAINEQFF

j_call: TRBJ2-1
v_call: TRBV3-1
cdr3_aa: CASSRRSRDPLGDEQFF

j_call: TRBJ2-7
v_call: TRBV6-6
cdr3_aa: CASRAGNSYEQYF

j_call: TRBJ2-4
v_call: TRBV4-2
cdr3_aa: CASSQVAGVLNMQYF

j_call: TRBJ2-3
v_call: TRBV5-4
cdr3_aa: CASSPRQAYTDTQYF

j_call: TRBJ2-7
v_call: TRBV28
cdr3_aa: CASSLFRVSYEQYF

j_call: TRBJ1-1
v_call: TRBV7-9
cdr3_aa: CASSLNRGLVEAFF

j_call: TRBJ2-1
v_call: TRBV19
cdr3_aa: CASSIWDRRNEQFF

j_call: TRBJ1-3
v_call: TRBV6-5
cdr3_aa: CASSYTRGMSSGNTIYF

j_call: TRBJ2-6
v_call: TRBV7-8
cdr3_aa: CASSSDYSGANVLTF